This section outlines one TCR beta chain sequence together with its context. Its antigen is not known. This CDR3 spans 14 amino acids. In germline, CDR1 is ENHRY, CDR2 SYGVKD. V was pared by 0 bases and J by 3 bases, with 9 bases between. This entry belongs to a study of T-cell memory formation after mild COVID-19. Whole-study context: Clusters of TCRs were largely donor specific.

cDNA libraries for TCR alpha and TCR beta, carrying sample barcodes and UMIs, came from 5'RACE with constant-segment primers. TCRdb processed the 5' RACE reads anew with MiXCR; each CDR3 protein has one entry. The table includes 250,000 to 350,000 distinct CDR3 sequences, roughly a fifth detected once. Whole-study results and caveats: Most CD4+ clones that shrank were in CM and EM, while CD8+ ones turned up in EMRA.

Sequences were obtained from PBMCs or a T cell subset sorted from them (not recorded which). The TCR sequence derives from a man in his late teens or twenties who had mild COVID-19 (a few samples of this study predate the infection). Cell type and time point are not known. The rearrangement uses TRBV10-3 and TRBJ2-7, with D tentatively TRBD1 (6 bases). The CDR3 sequence is CAISESNRDYEQYF. The CDR3 region has the DNA TGTGCCATCAGTGAGTCCAACAGGGACTACGAGCAGTACTTC.